This T cell receptor beta chain originates from a study of blood T cell repertoires in COVID-19 (dated by TCRdb to 2019 to 2021). General notes on the study: The collaborator samples originated in the United States, Italy and Spain and spanned the acute and convalescent phases of COVID-19. The prospective study material was composed of cDNA or gDNA derived from T cells, B-cell-depleted T cells, or PBMCs. Deeply sampled blood TCRbeta repertoires from subjects exposed to, actively infected with, or recovered from COVID-19 were included in the dataset. The repertoires were released in a freely available public database intended as a resource for research on the immune response to SARS-CoV-2. Samples were obtained from the ongoing ImmuneRACE study (first 160 participants) and from 1,200 or so subjects provided by 6 global collaborators. A de-identified subject ID, COVID-19 status, age in years and sex were almost always included in the sample metadata. Where available, HLA class I and class II types were taken from metadata supplied by the sample provider and were not determined by assay-based typing. What the research found in general, with its limitations: How much clinical and demographic metadata was included differed by source and by participant, and the metadata was provided uncurated.

TCRbeta CDR3 regions were amplified from genomic DNA by means of the immunoSEQ Assay, a bias-controlled multiplex PCR. The original methods were these. Within the assay, amplification of reference gene primers was used to estimate how many nucleated cells each sample contained. To quantify the absolute abundance of each unique TCRbeta CDR3 rearrangement, sequence reads were collapsed and filtered. For each sample, productive Simpson clonality was calculated by taking the square root of Simpson's diversity index across productive rearrangements. TCRdb took over this immuneACCESS table, retaining in-frame rearrangements with V and J assigned. Such tables are incomplete; in checked studies, under half of the missing clones stem from an unresolved V gene, and the remainder is unexplained. V and J calls and clone size are as listed in that table; D and trimming were resolved from the DNA. A total of roughly 180,000 clones appear in this sample, 70% to 90% of them only once. The ten largest make up around 21% of the sample.

Of note for this clone: No antigen is known for it. Within one base of it there is no much larger clone, and no base qualities were kept.

From its cysteine to its phenylalanine, the CDR3 spans 15 amino acids. The only DNA kept is the CDR3, 45 bases in frame from the first base. Cut back by 4 bases and 4 bases, the V and J ends lie 14 bases apart. From the germline V gene, CDR1 is MNHEY and CDR2 is SVGEGT. The collaborating institutions used their own protocols to collect whole blood in K2EDTA tubes. For TCRbeta analysis, collaborators shipped samples in one of three forms: frozen whole blood, isolated PBMCs, or DNA extracted from either of those sample types. The TCR sequence derives from a man aged 70 or older with active or convalescent COVID-19. Sequencing was done on a sample of peripheral blood. The rearrangement combines TRBV6-2 or TRBV6-3 with TRBJ2-1, with no D gene named confidently. The CDR3 protein is CASSSPGSRYNEQFF. The DNA reads TGTGCCAGCAGTTCGCCGGGTTCCAGATACAATGAGCAGTTCTTC.